This T cell receptor beta chain comes out of a study of Ad26.COV2.S vaccination and SARS-CoV-2 variants. Study-wide context: Ad26.COV2.S was injected intramuscularly once or twice, 56 days apart. Study results and caveats: Vaccine recipients surpassed placebo recipients in spike-specific TCR breadth. Responses of T cells in total may have been underestimated by the TCR breadth and depth analyses.

The germline V gene has CDR1 SGHAT and CDR2 FQNNGV. The CDR3 is 14 residues long. Trimming took off 5 bases at V and 5 bases at J, with 15 bases between the two ends. Data came from immunoSEQ multiplex PCR; TCRdb stores just in-frame clones and leaves some out. The data show more than 400,000 clones, roughly 90% seen once. This clone was counted once. Its antigen is still unknown. Treatment of the sample: around 19 received Ad26.COV2.S at low or high dose, single or two shots; 5 received placebo; per-sample allocation not given. Sampling happened 63 days after the first vaccine or placebo injection. Immunization relied on an Ad26 vector, which expressed Wuhan-strain SARS-CoV-2 spike.

The V call is TRBV11-2, the J call TRBJ1-1; D possibly corresponds to TRBD1 (6 bases). This TCR came from a person aged 18-65 years who received the Ad26.COV2.S COVID-19 vaccine or a placebo. The source material was peripheral blood, sampled in a trial of Ad26.COV2.S vaccine versus placebo. The CDR3 reads CASSVNQGRTEAFF. The CDR3 coding sequence is TGTGCCAGCAGCGTGAATCAGGGGCGGACTGAAGCTTTCTTT.